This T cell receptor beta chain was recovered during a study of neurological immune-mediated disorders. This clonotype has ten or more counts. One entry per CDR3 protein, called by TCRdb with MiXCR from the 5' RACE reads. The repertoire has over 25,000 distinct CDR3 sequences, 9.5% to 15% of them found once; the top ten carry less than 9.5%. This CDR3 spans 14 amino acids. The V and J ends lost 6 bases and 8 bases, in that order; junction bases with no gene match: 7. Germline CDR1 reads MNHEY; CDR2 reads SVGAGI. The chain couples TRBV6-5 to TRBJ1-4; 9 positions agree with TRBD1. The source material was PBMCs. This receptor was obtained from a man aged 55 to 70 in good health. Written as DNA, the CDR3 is TGTGCCAGCAGGGAGGACAGGGGATTAGAAAAACTGTTTTTT. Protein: CASREDRGLEKLFF.